The clone carrying this TCR beta chain was seen ten or more times. This record comes from a study of identical twins' blood T cells. CDR1 and CDR2 from the germline V gene are ENHRY and SYGVKD. The CDR3 has 13 residues. Trimming removed 4 bases from V and 7 bases from J; junction bases left unmatched: 0. Reared together, all three twin pairs probably met the same infectious agents and vaccines. TCRdb itself ran the 5' RACE reads through MiXCR, one entry per CDR3 protein. This sample has hundreds of thousands of distinct CDR3 sequences, with approximately 30% found just once. The clonotype was recovered from a woman aged 18-49 years in good health. This chain uses TRBV10-3 with TRBJ1-6, with TRBD1 matching 8 bases. The sequencing sample was made of PBMCs. The CDR3 bases are TGTGCCATCAGTGGACAGGGGAATTCACCCCTCCACTTT. Translation: CAISGQGNSPLHF.